The 24 T cell receptor delta chains presented below share a single source sample, sequenced in a study of gamma-delta T cells after stem cell transplantation. TCRdb re-identified clones in the RT-PCR reads via CATT. The sample holds about 2,000 delta-chain clones, just under 6.5% seen once. The sample was gamma-delta T cells. The receptors come from a human donor. It is not recorded whose cells these are; they may come from a transplant donor.

This clone was observed a few times. A read error likely explains why the TCRdb protein, taken from a much larger clone, differs from this DNA's translation at residue 5; the protein shown is translated from the DNA. The V gene is TRDV2, the J gene TRDJ1, with TRDD3 identical over 9 bases. The CDR3 loop spans 20 amino acids. J gave up 1 base and V 4 bases, and 21 bases lay outside the gene matches. CDR1 and CDR2 from the germline V gene are GEAIGNYY and EKD. The CDR3 DNA sequence: TGTGCCTGTGAAGCCCTTCCTGGGGTACTGGGGGAACGGGGCACCGATAAACTCATCTTT. It encodes CACEALPGVLGERGTDKLIF.

As to this clone: Other DNA sequences of this sample code for an identical CDR3. The chain has TRDV2 and TRDJ1; TRDD3 matches at 9 bases. This CDR3 has 16 amino acids. The V segment lost 1 base and the J segment 4 bases; nucleotides outside the gene matches: 9. The germline CDR1 and CDR2 sequences are GEAIGNYY and EKD. The CDR3 reads CACDTVGDKGGDKLIF. In DNA form, the CDR3 reads TGTGCCTGTGACACTGTGGGGGATAAAGGAGGCGATAAACTCATCTTT.

By frequency in the sample, this clone is medium-sized. The chain uses TRDV2 and TRDJ1; a weak D match, TRDD2 (6 bases). CDR1 and CDR2 from the germline V gene are GEAIGNYY and EKD. The V gene lost 2 bases and the J gene lost 1 base, with 16 bases spanning the gap. This CDR3 comprises 16 residues. In DNA form, the CDR3 reads TGTGCCTGTGACATCCTACAAGGTGGAGGCACCGATAAACTCATCTTT. It codes for CACDILQGGGTDKLIF.

This clone was seen more than once but under ten times. With a much larger clone just one base away, this may be a read error. The same CDR3 arises from other DNA sequences in this sample as well. The rearrangement uses TRDV2 and TRDJ1; 8 bases agree with TRDD3. Germline CDR1 is GEAIGNYY and CDR2 is EKD. The CDR3 spans 16 residues. The CDR3 bases are TGTGCCTGTGACTTACTGGGGGTTCCGTACACCGACAAACTCATCTTT. Residues: CACDLLGVPYTDKLIF.

This clone is labeled as medium-sized (0.01 to 0.1%). The gene calls are TRDV2 and TRDJ1, with D unresolved. The V gene's germline CDR1 is GEAIGNYY and CDR2 EKD. The CDR3 has 17 residues. Trimming left V 4 bases short and J 0 bases short, with 20 bases between. CDR3 protein: CACEGILVQAHTDKLIF. The CDR3 DNA is TGTGCCTGTGAAGGTATCCTGGTACAAGCACACACCGATAAACTCATCTTT.

As regards this clone: The translation of this DNA and the TCRdb protein of a much larger clone differ at residue 6, probably owing to a read error; the protein shown here is translated from the DNA. This chain links TRDV2 with TRDJ1; 12 bases match TRDD3. V was pared by 4 bases and J by 4 bases, with 15 bases of the junction left unmatched. Germline V gene data show CDR1 as GEAIGNYY and CDR2 as EKD. This CDR3 spans 18 amino acids. CDR3 protein: CACDPIADWGIQFDKLIF. CDR3 coding DNA: TGTGCCTGTGATCCGATCGCCGACTGGGGGATACAGTTCGATAAACTCATCTTT.

Notes on this clone: TCRdb records a much larger clone's protein for this DNA, with a difference at residue 9 that likely arises from a read error; the protein given is the translation of the DNA. The rearrangement links TRDV2 to TRDJ2; D gene ambiguous. This CDR3 has 18 amino acids. V shed 1 base and J shed 0 bases, with 17 bases lying between them. Germline lookup yields CDR1 GEAIGNYY and CDR2 EKD. As DNA, the CDR3 is TGTGCCTGTGACACTGTTGGTGGGAGCCTAGCTTTGACAGCACAACTCTTCTTT. Its translation is CACDTVGGSLALTAQLFF.

By its share, this clone is medium-sized (0.01 to 0.1%). The chain uses TRDV2 and TRDJ1, with 12 nucleotides matching TRDD3. The CDR3 consists of 17 residues. V shed 3 bases, J shed 1 base, and the junction held 8 bases outside the gene matches. Per the germline V gene, CDR1 is GEAIGNYY and CDR2 is EKD. The chain's CDR3 is CACDPVLGDTPTDKLIF. Here the CDR3 DNA reads TGTGCCTGTGACCCCGTACTGGGGGATACTCCCACCGATAAACTCATCTTT.

Comment on this clone: A much larger clone sits a single nucleotide away, making a read error possible. Different DNA sequences within this sample yield the same CDR3. The chain recombines TRDV2 with TRDJ1, with 12 bases lining up with TRDD3. The CDR3 loop spans 19 amino acids. Germline V gene sequence: CDR1 GEAIGNYY, CDR2 EKD. After removal of 1 base from V and 0 bases from J, the junction contained 11 bases not matched to a gene. The CDR3 loop reads CACDTVLSGGYEYTDKLIF. The CDR3 DNA reads TGTGCCTGTGACACTGTACTGTCTGGGGGATACGAGTACACCGATAAACTCATCTTT.

This clone is labeled as medium-sized. The CDR3 nucleotides read TGTGCCTGTGACACGCTTCCTACCTCCACTCTACTGGGGGATACGCGTTGGAACGATAAACTCATCTTT. Protein: CACDTLPTSTLLGDTRWNDKLIF. This chain joins TRDV2 and TRDJ1; TRDD3 aligns across 13 bases. J was trimmed by 4 bases and V by 1 base; bases with no gene match: 26. CDR3 length: 23 amino acids. The germline gives CDR1 GEAIGNYY, CDR2 EKD.

A remark on this clone: Just one base apart from a much larger clone, this may be a read error. The same CDR3 also results from other DNA sequences found in this sample. The chain employs TRDV2 and TRDJ1, with 7 bases fitting TRDD3. There are 17 residues in the CDR3. The germline CDR1 and CDR2 sequences are GEAIGNYY and EKD. The trim removed 0 bases at V and 0 bases at J, leaving 9 bases unmatched. Written as DNA, the CDR3 is TGTGCCTGTGACACCGCTGGGGGGTACCAGTACACCGATAAACTCATCTTT. As protein: CACDTAGGYQYTDKLIF.

By sample fraction, this clone is medium-sized. The genes are TRDV2 and TRDJ1; 7 bases agree with TRDD3. CDR1 GEAIGNYY and CDR2 EKD come from the germline V gene. Trimming at V came to 3 bases and at J to 0 bases, leaving 3 bases not matched to a gene. This CDR3 comprises 14 residues. In DNA form, the CDR3 reads TGTGCCTGTGACCACTGGGGAGACACCGATAAACTCATCTTT. Its translation is CACDHWGDTDKLIF.

This clone qualifies as large. Other DNA sequences within the sample encode an identical CDR3. The rearrangement uses TRDV2 and TRDJ1; 13 bases line up with TRDD3. Germline trimming cut 2 bases from V and 0 bases from J; bases unmatched to any gene: 8. The germline V gene has CDR1 GEAIGNYY and CDR2 EKD. The CDR3 has 18 residues. The CDR3: CACDILTGGYANTDKLIF. CDR3 nucleotides: TGTGCCTGTGACATACTTACTGGGGGATACGCGAACACCGATAAACTCATCTTT.

Judged by abundance, this clone is medium-sized (0.01 to 0.1%). This rearrangement joins TRDV2 to TRDJ1; 7 bases fit TRDD3. With V trimmed by 5 bases and J by 0 bases, 8 bases remained unmatched. Looked up from germline, CDR1 is GEAIGNYY and CDR2 is EKD. The CDR3 covers 15 residues. This chain's CDR3 is CACVDLGANTDKLIF. The DNA of the CDR3 is TGTGCCTGTGTTGACCTGGGGGCCAACACCGATAAACTCATCTTT.

This clone is medium-sized (0.01 to 0.1%) by share. The V and J genes are TRDV2 and TRDJ1; D remains ambiguous. Looked up from germline, CDR1 is GEAIGNYY and CDR2 is EKD. Trimming cost V 0 bases and J 2 bases, with 15 bases left between them. The CDR3 extends over 16 amino acids. The CDR3 DNA is TGTGCCTGTGACACCGTGAGTTCCGTCTTTACCGATAAACTCATCTTT. This codes for CACDTVSSVFTDKLIF.

The rearrangement uses TRDV2 and TRDJ1; TRDD3 matches at 11 bases. J was trimmed by 3 bases and V by 0 bases; bases with no gene match: 26. This CDR3 is built from 23 residues. CDR1 is GEAIGNYY, CDR2 EKD, per germline. The CDR3 reads CACDTVPFSDVLGDKGYADKLIF. The DNA for the CDR3 is TGTGCCTGTGACACCGTTCCGTTCTCCGACGTACTGGGGGATAAGGGGTACGCCGATAAACTCATCTTT.

The table lists this clone with a few counts. TCRdb's protein for this DNA is that of a much larger clone and differs from the translation at residue 12, likely a read error; the protein shown is the DNA translation. This chain connects TRDV2 to TRDJ3; TRDD3 aligns across 12 bases. Germline CDR1 and CDR2: GEAIGNYY and EKD. This CDR3 comprises 18 residues. CDR3 loop: CACDTVLGDTWGTRQMFF. In DNA, the CDR3 is TGTGCCTGTGACACAGTACTGGGGGATACCTGGGGCACCCGACAGATGTTTTTC.

Within the sample, this clone is large. This chain joins TRDV2 and TRDJ1; D ambiguous. In germline, CDR1 is GEAIGNYY, CDR2 EKD. The CDR3 has 15 amino acids. V lost 1 base and J 3 bases, leaving 14 bases between the germline ends. As DNA, the CDR3 is TGTGCCTGTGACACAATTGGGCGGCGGGCCGATAAACTCATCTTT. Amino acids: CACDTIGRRADKLIF.

This clone is medium-sized within its sample. The chain employs TRDV2 and TRDJ1; TRDD3 agrees at 8 bases. The CDR3 contains 15 residues. Trimming took 5 bases from V and 4 from J; bases not matched to a gene: 11. CDR1 GEAIGNYY and CDR2 EKD come from the germline V gene. In DNA, the CDR3 is TGTGCCTGTGTCCCCCTCGGGGATACTGACGATAAACTCATCTTT. Translation gives CACVPLGDTDDKLIF.

The genes are TRDV2 and TRDJ1; 8 bases agree with TRDD3. The CDR3 has 15 residues. The junction had 13 bases not matched to a gene; V was cut back by 4 bases and J by 7 bases. In germline, CDR1 is GEAIGNYY, CDR2 EKD. CDR3 in DNA: TGTGCCTGTGAATTACTGGGGGCTCGACGTGGTAAACTCATCTTT. Protein: CACELLGARRGKLIF.

By share of the sample, this clone is medium-sized (0.01 to 0.1%). Other nucleotide sequences from this sample produce the same CDR3. The gene calls are TRDV2 and TRDJ3; TRDD3 matches 9 bases. V lost 3 bases, J lost 1 base, and 15 bases stayed unmatched. The CDR3 extends over 21 amino acids. The germline V gene has CDR1 GEAIGNYY and CDR2 EKD. The CDR3 protein is CACDAARTGGDTSWDTRQMFF. The CDR3 bases are TGTGCCTGTGACGCCGCCCGTACTGGGGGAGATACTTCCTGGGACACCCGACAGATGTTTTTC.

CDR3 protein: CALGEPPRKSDWGISDKLIF. The CDR3 DNA follows: TGTGCTCTTGGGGAACCACCTAGGAAGTCCGACTGGGGGATATCCGATAAACTCATCTTT. This chain links TRDV1 with TRDJ1; 11 nucleotides match TRDD3. Germline-derived CDR1 and CDR2 are TSWWSYY and QGS. This CDR3 contains 20 residues. V trimming: 1 base; J trimming: 3 bases; junction bases outside the gene matches: 16.

This clone was detected a few times. The chain combines TRDV2 with TRDJ3; 12 nucleotides line up with TRDD3. V gave up 2 bases and J gave up 0 bases; unmatched junction bases: 7. This CDR3 contains 20 residues. Germline CDR1 GEAIGNYY, CDR2 EKD. CDR3 sequence: CACDILLGDTSSWDTRQMFF. CDR3 DNA: TGTGCCTGTGACATCTTACTGGGGGATACTAGCTCCTGGGACACCCGACAGATGTTTTTC.

Turning to this clone: This may stem from a read error, because a much larger clone lies one nucleotide away. The genes are TRDV2 and TRDJ1, with 9 bases matching TRDD3. The ends lost 3 bases at V and 0 bases at J; junction bases unmatched: 22. Germline V gives CDR1 GEAIGNYY, CDR2 EKD. The CDR3 is 21 residues long. CDR3 sequence reads: CACDSISYGGLGEVNTDKLIF. CDR3 DNA: TGTGCCTGTGACTCAATTTCCTACGGGGGACTGGGGGAAGTAAACACCGATAAACTCATCTTT.